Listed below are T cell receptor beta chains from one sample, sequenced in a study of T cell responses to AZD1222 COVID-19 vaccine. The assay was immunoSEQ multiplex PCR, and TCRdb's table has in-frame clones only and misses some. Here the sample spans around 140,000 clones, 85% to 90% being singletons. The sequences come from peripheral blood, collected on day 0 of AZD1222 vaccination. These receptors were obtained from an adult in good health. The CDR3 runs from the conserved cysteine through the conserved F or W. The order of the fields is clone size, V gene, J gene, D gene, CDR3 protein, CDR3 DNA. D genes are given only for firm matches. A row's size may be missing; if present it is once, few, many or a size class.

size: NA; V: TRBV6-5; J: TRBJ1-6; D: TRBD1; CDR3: CASSSQGFSPLHF; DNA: TGTGCCAGCAGTTCACAGGGGTTTTCACCCCTCCACTTT
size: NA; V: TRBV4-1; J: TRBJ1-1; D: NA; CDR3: CASSQRVLNTEAFF; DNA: TGCGCCAGCAGCCAACGGGTTCTGAACACTGAAGCTTTCTTT
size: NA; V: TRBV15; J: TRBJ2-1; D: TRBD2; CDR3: CATSLRTSALSNEQFF; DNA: TGTGCCACCAGCCTAAGGACTAGCGCCCTAAGCAATGAGCAGTTCTTC
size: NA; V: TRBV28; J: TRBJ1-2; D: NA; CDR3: CASSRQLYGYTF; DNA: TGTGCCAGCAGTCGACAGCTCTATGGCTACACCTTC
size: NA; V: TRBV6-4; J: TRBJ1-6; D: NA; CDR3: CASNTQGLHF; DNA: TGTGCCAGCAACACGCAGGGTCTCCACTTT
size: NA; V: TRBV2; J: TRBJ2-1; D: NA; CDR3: CASSYSNYNEQFF; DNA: TGTGCCAGCAGTTACAGTAACTACAATGAGCAGTTCTTC
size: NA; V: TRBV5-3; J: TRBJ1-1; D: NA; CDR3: CARSLEDTLNTEAFF; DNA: TGTGCCAGAAGCTTGGAGGACACTTTGAACACTGAAGCTTTCTTT
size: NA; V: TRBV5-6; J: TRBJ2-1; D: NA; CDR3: CASSLAERLLSFF; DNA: TGTGCCAGCAGCTTGGCCGAGAGGTTATTATCGTTCTTC
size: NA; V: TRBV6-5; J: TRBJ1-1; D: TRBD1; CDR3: CASSQRQGTEAFF; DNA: TGTGCCAGCAGCCAGAGACAGGGCACTGAAGCTTTCTTT
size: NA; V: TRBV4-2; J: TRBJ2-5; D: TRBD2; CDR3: CASSPSGGVETQYF; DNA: TGTGCCAGCAGCCCTAGCGGGGGGGTTGAGACCCAGTACTTC
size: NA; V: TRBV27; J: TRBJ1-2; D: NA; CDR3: CASSFSRGGGYTF; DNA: TGTGCCAGCAGTTTCAGCAGAGGAGGTGGCTACACCTTC
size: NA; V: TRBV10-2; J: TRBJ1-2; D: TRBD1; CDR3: CASRVQGGYGYTF; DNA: TGCGCCAGCAGGGTTCAGGGGGGCTATGGCTACACCTTC
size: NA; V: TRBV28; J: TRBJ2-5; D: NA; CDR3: CASSGRSKETQYF; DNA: TGTGCCAGCAGTGGGCGTTCCAAGGAGACCCAGTACTTC
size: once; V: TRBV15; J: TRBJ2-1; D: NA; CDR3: CATSRDRNEQFF; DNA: TGTGCCACCAGCAGAGATAGGAATGAGCAGTTCTTC
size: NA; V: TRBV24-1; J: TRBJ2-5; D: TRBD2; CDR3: CATSDRLAGEETQYF; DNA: TGTGCCACCAGTGACAGACTAGCGGGAGAAGAGACCCAGTACTTC
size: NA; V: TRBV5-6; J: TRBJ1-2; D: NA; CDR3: CASSIWGQNYGYTF; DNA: TGTGCCAGCAGCATTTGGGGGCAGAACTATGGCTACACCTTC
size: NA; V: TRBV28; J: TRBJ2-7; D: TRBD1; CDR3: CASSITGTGVREQYF; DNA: TGTGCCAGCAGTATAACCGGGACAGGGGTAAGGGAGCAGTACTTC
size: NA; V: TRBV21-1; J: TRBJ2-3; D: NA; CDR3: CASSAVPGQELTATQYF; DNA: TGTGCCAGCAGCGCGGTGCCGGGACAGGAACTCACAGCTACGCAGTATTTT
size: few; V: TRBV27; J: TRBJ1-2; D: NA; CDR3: CASSLRRQNYGYTF; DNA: TGTGCCAGCAGTTTAAGACGGCAGAACTATGGCTACACCTTC
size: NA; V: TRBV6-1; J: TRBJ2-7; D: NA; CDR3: CASSEFRYSYEQYF; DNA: TGTGCCAGCAGTGAGTTTCGGTACTCCTACGAGCAGTACTTC
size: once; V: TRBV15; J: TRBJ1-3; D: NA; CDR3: CATSQEGFGNTIYF; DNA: TGTGCCACCAGCCAAGAAGGGTTTGGAAACACCATATATTTT
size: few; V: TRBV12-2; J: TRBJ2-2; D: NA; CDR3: CASRLGFPSGRTGELFF; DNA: TGTGCAAGTCGCTTAGGCTTCCCTAGCGGGCGCACCGGGGAGCTGTTTTTT
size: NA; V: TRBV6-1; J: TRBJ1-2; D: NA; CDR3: CASSDRTEPPYGYTF; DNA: TGTGCCAGCAGTGACCGGACTGAACCCCCCTATGGCTACACCTTC
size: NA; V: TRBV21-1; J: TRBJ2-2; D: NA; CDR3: CASSTWFGQGGTGELFF; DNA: TGTGCCAGCAGCACCTGGTTCGGCCAGGGAGGCACCGGGGAGCTGTTTTTT
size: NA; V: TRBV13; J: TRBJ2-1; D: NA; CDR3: CASSLAGRVYEQFF; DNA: TGTGCCAGCAGCTTAGCCGGTAGAGTCTATGAGCAGTTCTTC